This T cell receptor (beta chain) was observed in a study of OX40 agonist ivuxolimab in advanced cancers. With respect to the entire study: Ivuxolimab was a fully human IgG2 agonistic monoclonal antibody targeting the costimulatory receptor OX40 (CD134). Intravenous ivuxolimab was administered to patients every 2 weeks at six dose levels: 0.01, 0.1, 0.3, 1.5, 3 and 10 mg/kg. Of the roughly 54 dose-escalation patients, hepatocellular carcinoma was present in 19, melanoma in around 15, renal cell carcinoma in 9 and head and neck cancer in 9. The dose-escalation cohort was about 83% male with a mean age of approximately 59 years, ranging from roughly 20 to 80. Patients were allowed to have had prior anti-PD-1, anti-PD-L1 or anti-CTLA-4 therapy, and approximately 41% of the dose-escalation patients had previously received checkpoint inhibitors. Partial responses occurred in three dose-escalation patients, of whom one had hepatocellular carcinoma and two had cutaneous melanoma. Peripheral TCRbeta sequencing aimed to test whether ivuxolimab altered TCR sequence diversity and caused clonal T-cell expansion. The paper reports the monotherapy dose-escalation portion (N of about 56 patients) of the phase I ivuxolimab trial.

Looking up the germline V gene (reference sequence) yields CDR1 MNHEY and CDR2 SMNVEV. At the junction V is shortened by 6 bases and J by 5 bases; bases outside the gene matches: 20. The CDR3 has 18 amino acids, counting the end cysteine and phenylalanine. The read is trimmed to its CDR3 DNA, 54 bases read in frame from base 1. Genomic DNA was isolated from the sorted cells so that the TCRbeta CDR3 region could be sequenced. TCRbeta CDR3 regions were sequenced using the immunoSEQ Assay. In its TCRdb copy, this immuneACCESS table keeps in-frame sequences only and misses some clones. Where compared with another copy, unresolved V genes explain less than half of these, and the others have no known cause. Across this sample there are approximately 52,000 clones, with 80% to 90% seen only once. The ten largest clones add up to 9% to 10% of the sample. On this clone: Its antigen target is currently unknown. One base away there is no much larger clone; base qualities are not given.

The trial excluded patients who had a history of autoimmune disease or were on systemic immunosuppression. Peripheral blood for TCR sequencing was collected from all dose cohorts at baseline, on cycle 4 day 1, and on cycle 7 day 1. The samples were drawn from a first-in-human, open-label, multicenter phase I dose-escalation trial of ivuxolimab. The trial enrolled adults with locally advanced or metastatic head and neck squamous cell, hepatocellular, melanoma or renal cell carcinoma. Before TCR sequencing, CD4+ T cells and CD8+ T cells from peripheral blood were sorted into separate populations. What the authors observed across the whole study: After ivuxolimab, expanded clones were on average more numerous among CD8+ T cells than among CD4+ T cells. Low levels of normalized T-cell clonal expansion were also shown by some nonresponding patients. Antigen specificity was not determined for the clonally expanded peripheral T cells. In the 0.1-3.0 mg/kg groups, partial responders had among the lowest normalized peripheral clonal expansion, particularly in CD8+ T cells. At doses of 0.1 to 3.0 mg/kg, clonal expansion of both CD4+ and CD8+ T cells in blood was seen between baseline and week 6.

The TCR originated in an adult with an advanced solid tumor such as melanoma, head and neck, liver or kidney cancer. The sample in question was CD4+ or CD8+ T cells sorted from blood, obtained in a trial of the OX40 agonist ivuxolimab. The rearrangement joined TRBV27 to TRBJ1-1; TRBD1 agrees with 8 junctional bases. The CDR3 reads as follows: CASSQLLTGQGKRTEAFF. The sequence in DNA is TGTGCCAGCAGCCAACTCCTGACCGGACAGGGAAAGAGAACTGAAGCTTTCTTT.